The clone carrying this T cell receptor beta chain has just a few counts. Its antigen is undetermined. The CDR3 is 12 residues long. The germline gives CDR1 MNHEY, CDR2 SVGEGT. V gave up 6 bases and J gave up 4 bases, with 10 bases separating them. These data come from a study of T cell repertoires in cytomegalovirus infection. Each CDR3 protein gets one entry after TCRdb re-called the reads with MiXCR. The sample holds about 300,000 distinct CDR3 sequences, about 25% seen once. Overall study results and limits: Ex vivo responses were dominated by HLA-C-restricted CMV-specific TCR beta clonotypes.

The chain carries TRBV6-2 or TRBV6-3 and TRBJ2-7; D remains unclear. The sequence was obtained from a human donor in good health (CMV status not recorded). Some clones in this sample may be carry-over from other donors' samples. Specimen: PBMCs. CDR3: CASRSGPYEQYF. DNA of the CDR3: TGTGCCAGCAGGTCCGGTCCGTACGAGCAGTACTTC.